The 9 T cell receptor beta chains below all came from one sample that was sequenced in a study of radiation and T cells in renal cell carcinoma. The assay was immunoSEQ multiplex PCR, and TCRdb's table has in-frame clones only and misses some. The sample has tens of thousands of clones, 70% to 90% seen once. The time point: blood 4 weeks post-SBRT, at nephrectomy. The treatment is: 15 Gy SBRT to primary tumor, nephrectomy 4 weeks later. Sequences were derived from blood, sampled from a patient whose treatment included radiotherapy and nephrectomy. The origin of the receptors is a woman in her 70s with renal cell carcinoma.

The chain carries TRBV5-6 and TRBJ2-7; tentative D call: TRBD1 (6 bases). CDR1 and CDR2 from the germline V gene are SGHDT and YYEEEE. Trimming removed 5 bases from V and 2 bases from J, with 17 bases in between. CDR3 length: 15 residues. The CDR3 region is CASSSFLRTAYEQYF. CDR3 DNA sequence: TGTGCCAGCAGTAGCTTCCTTCGGACAGCCTACGAGCAGTACTTC. Based on the CDR3 plus reference TRBV5-6 and TRBJ2-7, the full variable domain is DAGVTQSPTHLIKTRGQQVTLRCSPKSGHDTVSWYQQALGQGPQFIFQYYEEEERQRGNFPDRFSGHQFPNYSSELNVNALLLGDSALYLCASSSFLRTAYEQYFGPGTRLTVT.

The V and J genes are TRBV4-3 and TRBJ2-2; 8 nucleotides align to TRBD2. The CDR3 has 16 amino acids. Germline loops: CDR1 LGHNA, CDR2 YSLEER. V dropped 3 bases and J dropped 4; count of bases not matched to a gene: 7. This CDR3 reads CASSHYRAGGTGELFF. The CDR3 DNA is TGCGCCAGCAGCCATTACCGGGCGGGGGGCACCGGGGAGCTGTTTTTT.

The chain employs TRBV25-1 and TRBJ1-2; possible D gene TRBD1, 6 bases. The CDR3 runs to 14 residues. The germline gives CDR1 MGHDK, CDR2 SYGVNS. V lost 5 bases, J lost 0 bases, and 10 bases lay in between. CDR3 sequence (DNA): TGTGCCAGCAGTCAACCAGGGGCTAACTATGGCTACACCTTC. Translated: CASSQPGANYGYTF.

The CDR3 sequence: CASSNNLAGVGETQYF. CDR3 coding DNA: TGTGCCAGCAGTAATAATCTAGCGGGGGTCGGAGAGACCCAGTACTTC. The rearrangement links TRBV6-6 to TRBJ2-5; the match to TRBD2 covers 10 bases. Trimming cost V 5 bases and J 4 bases; bases outside gene matches: 10. The CDR3 is made up of 16 amino acids. The germline CDR1 and CDR2 sequences are MNHNY and SVGAGI (reference sequence).

A remark on this clone: Other DNA sequences in the sample encode the same CDR3. The chain is built from TRBV7-9 and TRBJ2-5, with D unresolved. V lost 4 bases to trimming and J lost 2 bases, with 2 bases between them. This CDR3 region has 11 residues. The V gene's germline CDR1 is SEHNR and CDR2 FQNEAQ (reference sequence). The CDR3 coding sequence is TGTGCCAGCAGCTCGCAAGAGACCCAGTACTTC. Protein product: CASSSQETQYF. Full variable domain (rest looked up from reference TRBV7-9 and TRBJ2-5): DTGVSQNPRHKITKRGQNVTFRCDPISEHNRLYWYRQTLGQGPEFLTYFQNEAQLEKSRLLSDRFSAERPKGSFSTLEIQRTEQGDSAMYLCASSSQETQYFGPGTRLLVL.

The CDR3 DNA is TGTGCCAGTAGTACCTCCTGGCCGGGATCACCCCTCCACTTT. Its protein product is CASSTSWPGSPLHF. The chain uses TRBV19 and TRBJ1-6; D unclear. The CDR3 extends over 14 amino acids. Germline V gene lookup returns CDR1 LNHDA and CDR2 SQIVND (reference sequence). Trimming removed 4 bases at V and 10 bases at J, with 14 bases between.

The V call is TRBV28, the J call TRBJ2-3; D not certain. The ends were cut back, 5 bases at V and 0 bases at J, with 18 bases in the middle. There are 17 residues in the CDR3. The germline V gene has CDR1 MDHEN and CDR2 SYDVKM. In DNA form, the CDR3 reads TGTGCCAGCAGTCGACCCGGTGACTGGGCCAGCACAGATACGCAGTATTTT. This codes for CASSRPGDWASTDTQYF.

This chain joins TRBV6-5 and TRBJ2-3; D is possibly TRBD1 (5 bases). This CDR3 comprises 15 residues. Germline lookup yields CDR1 MNHEY and CDR2 SVGAGI. V was shortened by 4 bases and J by 2 bases, with 13 bases between the two germline ends. CDR3 sequence: CASSWGRVDTDTQYF. The CDR3 nucleotides read TGTGCCAGCAGTTGGGGCAGGGTGGACACAGATACGCAGTATTTT.

The chain employs TRBV6-1 and TRBJ2-7; 8 positions agree with TRBD1. CDR3 length equals 15 residues. Germline values: CDR1 MNHNS, CDR2 SASEGT. V shed 4 bases, J shed 3 bases, and the junction held 8 bases outside the gene matches. The DNA for the CDR3 is TGTGCCAGCAGTGGCGGACAGGGACGTCTCTACGAGCAGTACTTC. It translates to CASSGGQGRLYEQYF.